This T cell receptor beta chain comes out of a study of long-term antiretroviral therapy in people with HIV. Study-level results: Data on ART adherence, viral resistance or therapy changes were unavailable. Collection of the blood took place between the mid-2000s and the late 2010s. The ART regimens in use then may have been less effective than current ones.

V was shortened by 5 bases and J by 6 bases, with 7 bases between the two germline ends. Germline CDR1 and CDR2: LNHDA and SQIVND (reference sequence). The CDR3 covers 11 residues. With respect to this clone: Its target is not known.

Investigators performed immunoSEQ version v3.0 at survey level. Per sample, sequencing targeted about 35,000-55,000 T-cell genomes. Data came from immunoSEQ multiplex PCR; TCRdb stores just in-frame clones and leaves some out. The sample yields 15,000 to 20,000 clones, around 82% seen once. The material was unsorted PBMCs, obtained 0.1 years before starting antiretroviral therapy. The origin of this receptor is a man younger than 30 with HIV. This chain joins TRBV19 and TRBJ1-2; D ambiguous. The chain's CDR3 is CASSPGDGYTF. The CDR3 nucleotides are TGTGCCAGTAGTCCAGGAGATGGCTACACCTTC.